This record looks at one TCR beta chain sequence and its context. The CDR3 runs to 15 residues. In germline, CDR1 is DFQATT, CDR2 SNEGSKA (reference sequence). The ends lost 4 bases at V and 4 bases at J; junction bases unmatched: 9. MiXCR was run by TCRdb on the RT-PCR reads, yielding one entry per CDR3 protein. The table has approximately 720,000 distinct CDR3 sequences, approximately 15% seen once. The sequenced material came from memory CD4+ T cells from blood. The sequence was collected from a female donor in good health, serving as a healthy control. The chain couples TRBV20-1 to TRBJ2-1; TRBD2 aligns across 8 bases. This chain's CDR3 is CSATSSGRGYNEQFF. The DNA for the CDR3 is TGCAGTGCTACCTCAAGCGGGAGAGGATACAATGAGCAGTTCTTC.